Each of the 26 T cell receptor beta chains below was sequenced from the same sample in a study of immune evolution from preneoplasia to lung adenocarcinoma. Profiling relied on immunoSEQ multiplex PCR, and the TCRdb table lists in-frame clones only, not all of them. The table lists about 2,600 clones, about 80% of them singletons. Sequencing was performed on FFPE invasive lung adenocarcinoma tissue. The receptors originated from an older person with invasive lung adenocarcinoma.

Here the CDR3 DNA reads TGTGCCAGCAGCAGCCCCCGGGACAGGGTGTTCCCCGGGGAGCTGTTTTTT. Residues: CASSSPRDRVFPGELFF. The chain combines TRBV21-1 with TRBJ2-2; TRBD1, as called in the table, went unchecked against the DNA. TRBV21-1 is tagged as a pseudogene. The CDR3 runs to 17 residues.

V gene TRBV7-9 combines with J gene TRBJ2-3; TRBD1 agrees at 11 bases. V dropped 4 bases and J dropped 5; count of bases not matched to a gene: 11. The CDR3 extends over 17 amino acids. Looked up from germline, CDR1 is SEHNR and CDR2 is FQNEAQ (reference sequence). Here the CDR3 DNA reads TGTGCCAGCAGCTCCTACCTTGGGACAGGGGGGAGAGATACGCAGTATTTT. This encodes CASSSYLGTGGRDTQYF.

J is TRBJ1-2 and V is TRBV28; no definite D call. The CDR3 extends over 13 amino acids. The V and J ends lost 2 bases and 4 bases respectively, with 8 bases between them. Germline V gene data show CDR1 as MDHEN and CDR2 as SYDVKM. In DNA, the CDR3 is TGTGCCAGCAGTTTAGAACAGATCTATGGCTACACCTTC. Amino acids: CASSLEQIYGYTF.

Sample share makes this clone large. The rearrangement joins TRBV4-3 to TRBJ1-5; D possibly corresponds to TRBD1 (5 bases). The V gene lost 0 bases and the J gene lost 6 bases, with 12 bases spanning the gap. Germline-derived CDR1 and CDR2 are LGHNA and YSLEER. This CDR3 is built from 15 residues. CDR3 sequence (DNA): TGCGCCAGCAGCCAAGATCGGGGGAGCGGTCAGCCCCAGCATTTT. It encodes CASSQDRGSGQPQHF.

This clone was counted between two and nine times. This chain joins TRBV18 and TRBJ2-7, with no clear D. The germline V and J ends were trimmed by 3 bases and 3 bases, with 3 bases remaining between them. This CDR3 spans 11 amino acids. CDR1 and CDR2 (germline): KGHSH, LQKENI. In DNA, the CDR3 is TGTGCCAGCTCACCTAACTACGAGCAGTACTTC. Amino acids: CASSPNYEQYF.

CDR3 bases: TGCGCCAGCAGCTTGGTAGCGGGAGCCTACAATGAGCAGTTCTTC. It specifies CASSLVAGAYNEQFF. The J gene is TRBJ2-1, the V gene TRBV5-1; 9 positions agree with TRBD2. Looked up from germline, CDR1 is SGHRS and CDR2 is YFSETQ. V dropped 0 bases and J dropped 2; count of bases not matched to a gene: 0. This CDR3 region has 15 residues.

The gene calls are TRBV19 and TRBJ1-4, with 9 bases fitting TRBD1. The J segment lost 4 bases and the V segment lost 7 bases, leaving 7 bases of the junction unmatched. Germline assignment: CDR1 LNHDA and CDR2 SQIVND (reference sequence). The CDR3 loop spans 15 amino acids. The DNA for the CDR3 is TGTGCCAGTACCCTACGGGACAGGGTTAATGAAAAACTGTTTTTT. Translated: CASTLRDRVNEKLFF.

This chain links TRBV27 with TRBJ2-3, with D possibly being TRBD1 or TRBD2 (5 bases each). V lost 5 bases and J 3 bases, leaving 12 bases between the germline ends. Germline CDR1 and CDR2: MNHEY and SMNVEV (reference sequence). The CDR3 runs to 14 residues. CDR3 sequence (DNA): TGTGCCAGCAGTCTCACCGGGACGACAGATACGCAGTATTTT. Protein sequence: CASSLTGTTDTQYF.

The rearrangement uses TRBV4-3 and TRBJ1-4; D perhaps matches TRBD1 (5 bases). The CDR3 totals 15 residues. Trimming cost V 1 base and J 7 bases, with 13 bases left between them. Germline V gene sequence: CDR1 LGHNA, CDR2 YSLEER. The CDR3 reads CASSQGVGGGEKLFF. CDR3 DNA: TGCGCCAGCAGCCAAGGGGTGGGGGGAGGTGAAAAACTGTTTTTT.

As DNA, the CDR3 is TGTGCCAGCAGTTTAGCGGGAGAGGGCTACAATGAGCAGTTCTTC. This codes for CASSLAGEGYNEQFF. V usage is TRBV28 and J usage is TRBJ2-1; 7 bases are shared with TRBD2. Germline V CDR1 and CDR2: MDHEN, SYDVKM. This CDR3 has 15 amino acids. V was clipped by 2 bases and J by 3 bases; unmatched bases: 4.

This chain connects TRBV18 to TRBJ1-2; D perhaps matches TRBD1 (5 bases). This CDR3 has 13 amino acids. Germline loops: CDR1 KGHSH, CDR2 LQKENI. The V gene lost 8 bases and the J gene lost 3 bases, with 13 bases spanning the gap. As DNA, the CDR3 is TGTGCCAGCGCCCGACAGTTTGACTATGGCTACACCTTC. Protein product: CASARQFDYGYTF.

The chain employs TRBV9 and TRBJ2-2, with 14 bases lining up with TRBD2. Losses at the gene ends were 7 bases for V and 1 base for J; bases not matched to a gene: 6. Germline-derived CDR1 and CDR2 are SGDLS and YYNGEE. CDR3 size: 17 residues. The CDR3 here is CASQTSGRAQNTGELFF. The CDR3 region has the DNA TGTGCCAGCCAGACTAGCGGGAGGGCTCAGAACACCGGGGAGCTGTTTTTT.

The rearrangement joins TRBV30 to TRBJ1-1, with D tentatively TRBD1 (5 bases). This CDR3 comprises 11 residues. From germline, CDR1 is GTSNPN and CDR2 SVGIG (reference sequence). Trimming took off 2 bases at V and 8 bases at J, with 9 bases between the two ends. In DNA form, the CDR3 reads TGTGCCTGGAGTAGACAGTCGGAAGCTTTCTTT. As protein: CAWSRQSEAFF.

This clone occurred a few times. The chain uses TRBV1 and TRBJ1-5; the table assigns TRBD1, which was not confirmed against the DNA. TRBV1 is a recognized pseudogene. The CDR3 is 16 residues long. CDR3 coding DNA: TGCACCAGCAGCATCCGACAGCTCAATAGCAATCAGCCCCAGCATTTT. This translates into CTSSIRQLNSNQPQHF.

The rearrangement uses TRBV6-5 and TRBJ2-7; TRBD1 aligns across 7 bases. This CDR3 has 15 amino acids. V shed 6 bases, J shed 0 bases, and the junction held 8 bases outside the gene matches. In germline, CDR1 is MNHEY, CDR2 SVGAGI. The CDR3 DNA is TGTGCCAGCAGCCTGGGTGGGACAGTCTCCTACGAGCAGTACTTC. This gives the protein CASSLGGTVSYEQYF.

This chain connects TRBV5-1 to TRBJ2-2; tentatively, D is TRBD2 (6 bases). The V and J ends lost 0 bases and 4 bases respectively, with 10 bases between them. The germline CDR1 and CDR2 sequences are SGHRS and YFSETQ. This CDR3 region has 15 residues. The CDR3 is CASSLAGAVTGELFF. CDR3 coding DNA: TGCGCCAGCAGCTTGGCGGGAGCCGTCACCGGGGAGCTGTTTTTT. Based on the CDR3 plus reference TRBV5-1 and TRBJ2-2, the full variable domain is KAGVTQTPRYLIKTRGQQVTLSCSPISGHRSVSWYQQTPGQGLQFLFEYFSETQRNKGNFPGRFSGRQFSNSRSEMNVSTLELGDSALYLCASSLAGAVTGELFFGEGSRLTVL.

The V call is TRBV5-1, the J call TRBJ2-5, with TRBD2 identical over 8 bases. V dropped 5 bases and J dropped 2; count of bases not matched to a gene: 11. Germline lookup yields CDR1 SGHRS and CDR2 YFSETQ. CDR3 length: 16 amino acids. CDR3 sequence (DNA): TGCGCCAGCAGTTACACCGTAGCGGGGCGGCAAGAGACCCAGTACTTC. Amino acids: CASSYTVAGRQETQYF.

In this sample, this clone turned up once. The chain couples TRBV5-1 to TRBJ1-1; the match to TRBD1 covers 7 bases. The germline V gene encodes CDR1 SGHRS and CDR2 YFSETQ. CDR3 size: 15 residues. Losses at the gene ends were 4 bases for V and 1 base for J; bases not matched to a gene: 7. Here the CDR3 DNA reads TGCGCCAGCAGCATCTCCGGGACAGCGAACACTGAAGCTTTCTTT. This codes for CASSISGTANTEAFF. The full variable domain, in which reference TRBV5-1 and TRBJ1-1 provide the parts outside the CDR3, is KAGVTQTPRYLIKTRGQQVTLSCSPISGHRSVSWYQQTPGQGLQFLFEYFSETQRNKGNFPGRFSGRQFSNSRSEMNVSTLELGDSALYLCASSISGTANTEAFFGQGTRLTVV.

This clone is classed as large (0.1 to 1%). This chain links TRBV13 with TRBJ2-7, with D perhaps matching TRBD1 or TRBD2 (5 bases each). The CDR3 is 14 amino acids. V gave up 8 bases and J gave up 3 bases, with 17 bases separating them. CDR1 and CDR2 (germline): PRHDT, FYEKMQ (reference sequence). Here the CDR3 DNA reads TGTGCCAGCGCTCCGGGGCCTGGATACTACGAGCAGTACTTC. This gives the protein CASAPGPGYYEQYF. The full variable domain, rest sourced from reference TRBV13 and TRBJ2-7, is AAGVIQSPRHLIKEKRETATLKCYPIPRHDTVYWYQQGPGQDPQFLISFYEKMQSDKGSIPDRFSAQQFSDYHSELNMSSLELGDSALYFCASAPGPGYYEQYFGPGTRLTVT.

This chain connects TRBV7-9 to TRBJ1-2, with a tentative D call TRBD1 (5 bases). The V end was cut by 0 bases, the J end by 2 bases, with 10 bases between. The CDR3 extends over 15 amino acids. The germline V gene has CDR1 SEHNR and CDR2 FQNEAQ (reference sequence). CDR3 loop: CASSLAQGVNYGYTF. The DNA for the CDR3 is TGTGCCAGCAGCTTAGCGCAGGGAGTAAACTATGGCTACACCTTC.

Of note for this clone: The sample contains more than one DNA sequence encoding this CDR3. This rearrangement joins TRBV18 to TRBJ2-1; no clear D. V was trimmed by 0 bases and J by 7 bases, leaving 7 bases between them. The length of the CDR3 is 13 residues. Germline V gene sequence: CDR1 KGHSH, CDR2 LQKENI. CDR3 DNA sequence: TGTGCCAGCTCACCACCGGGCCTGAATGAGCAGTTCTTC. Encoded protein: CASSPPGLNEQFF.

V is TRBV2 and J is TRBJ2-1; the D call may be TRBD1 or TRBD2 (5 bases each). CDR1 and CDR2 (germline): SNHLY, FYNNEI. Deletions cut 3 bases from V and 1 base from J, with 7 bases between. This CDR3 has 14 amino acids. In nucleotides, the CDR3 is TGTGCCAGCAGTGACAGGGAGTCCTACAATGAGCAGTTCTTC. Encoded protein: CASSDRESYNEQFF.

The V call is TRBV7-8, the J call TRBJ2-7; D is undetermined. Per the germline V gene, CDR1 is SGHVS and CDR2 is FQNEAQ. V lost 1 base and J lost 5, with 9 bases in between. The CDR3 consists of 13 residues. In nucleotides, the CDR3 is TGTGCCAGCAGCTTAGGGATGGGCAACGAGCAGTACTTC. Translated, it gives CASSLGMGNEQYF.

The chain has TRBV30 and TRBJ2-2, with TRBD2 as a possible D gene (6 bases). Trimming took 0 bases from V and 4 from J, leaving 15 bases between them. Germline values: CDR1 GTSNPN, CDR2 SVGIG (reference sequence). This CDR3 comprises 16 residues. The CDR3: CAWSVPPTSGTGELFF. DNA of the CDR3: TGTGCCTGGAGTGTTCCTCCGACTAGTGGCACCGGGGAGCTGTTTTTT.

The rearrangement links TRBV21-1 to TRBJ2-3; the listed D gene, TRBD1, was not tested against the DNA. TRBV21-1 is listed as a pseudogene. The CDR3 is 16 residues long. CDR3 loop: CASSKVDRTSTDTQYF. The CDR3 bases are TGTGCCAGCAGCAAAGTAGACAGGACCAGCACAGATACGCAGTATTTT.

The chain couples TRBV7-9 to TRBJ2-1, with TRBD2 matching 10 bases. The CDR3 sequence is 15 residues long. The germline V gene has CDR1 SEHNR and CDR2 FQNEAQ (reference sequence). V was clipped by 4 bases and J by 6 bases; unmatched bases: 6. The CDR3 bases are TGTGCCAGCAGCTACGGACTAGCGGAGCTCAATGAGCAGTTCTTC. The encoded protein is CASSYGLAELNEQFF.